This T cell receptor (beta chain) emerged from a study of patients and donors after allogeneic stem cell transplantation. The CDR3 extends over 14 amino acids. Trimming removed 3 bases from V and 1 base from J, with 9 bases in between. From the RT-PCR reads, TCRdb called clonotypes with MiXCR, one entry per CDR3 protein. The sample has 800,000 to 1,000,000 distinct CDR3 sequences; 18% are singletons. Sequencing was carried out using blood, either unsorted or a sorted T cell fraction (not recorded which). The source of this sequence is a human donor who was either an allogeneic HSCT recipient or a stem cell or donor lymphocyte infusion donor (not recorded which). It is not recorded whose cells these are; they may come from a transplant donor. This chain uses TRBV12-3 or TRBV12-4 with TRBJ1-2; D call uncertain. The CDR3 bases are TGTGCCAGCAGTTTGGTACAGTTTAACTATGGCTACACCTTC. Protein: CASSLVQFNYGYTF.